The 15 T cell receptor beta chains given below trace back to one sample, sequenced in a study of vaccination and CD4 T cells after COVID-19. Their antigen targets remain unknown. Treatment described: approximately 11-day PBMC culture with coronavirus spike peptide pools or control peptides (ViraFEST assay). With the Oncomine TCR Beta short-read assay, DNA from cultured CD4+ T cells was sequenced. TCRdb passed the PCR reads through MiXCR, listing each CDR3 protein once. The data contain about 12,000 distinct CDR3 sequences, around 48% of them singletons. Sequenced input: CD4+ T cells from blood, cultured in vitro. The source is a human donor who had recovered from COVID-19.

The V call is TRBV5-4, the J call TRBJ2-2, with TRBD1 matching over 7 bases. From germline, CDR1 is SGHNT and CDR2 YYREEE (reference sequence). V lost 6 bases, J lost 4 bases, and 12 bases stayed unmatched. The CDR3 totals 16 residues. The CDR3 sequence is CASTLQGGAVTGELFF. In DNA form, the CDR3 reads TGTGCCAGCACCTTACAAGGGGGCGCTGTCACCGGGGAGCTGTTTTTT. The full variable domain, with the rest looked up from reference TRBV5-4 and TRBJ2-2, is ETGVTQSPTHLIKTRGQQVTLRCSSQSGHNTVSWYQQALGQGPQFIFQYYREEENGRGNFPPRFSGLQFPNYSSELNVNALELDDSALYLCASTLQGGAVTGELFFGEGSRLTVL.

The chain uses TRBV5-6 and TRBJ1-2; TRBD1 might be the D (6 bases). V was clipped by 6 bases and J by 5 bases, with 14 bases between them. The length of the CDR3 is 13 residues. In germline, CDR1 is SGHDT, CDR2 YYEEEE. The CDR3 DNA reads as TGTGCCAGCAACCCAGGGGCCGAGTATGGCTACACCTTC. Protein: CASNPGAEYGYTF.

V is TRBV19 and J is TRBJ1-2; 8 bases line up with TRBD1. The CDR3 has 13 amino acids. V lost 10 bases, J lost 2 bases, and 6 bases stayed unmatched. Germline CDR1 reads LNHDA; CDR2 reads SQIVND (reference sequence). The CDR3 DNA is TGTGCCACACTGGACAGGGAGAACTATGGCTACACCTTC. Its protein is CATLDRENYGYTF. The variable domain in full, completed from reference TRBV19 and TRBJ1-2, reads DGGITQSPKYLFRKEGQNVTLSCEQNLNHDAMYWYRQDPGQGLRLIYYSQIVNDFQKGDIAEGYSVSREKKESFPLTVTSAQKNPTAFYLCATLDRENYGYTFGSGTRLTVV.

CDR3 sequence: CSARDPRDRYEQYF. CDR3 bases: TGCAGTGCTAGAGATCCCCGCGACAGGTACGAGCAGTACTTC. The chain is built from TRBV20-1 and TRBJ2-7; TRBD1 might be the D (6 bases). This CDR3 comprises 14 residues. The V end was cut by 0 bases, the J end by 4 bases, with 13 bases between. From germline, CDR1 is DFQATT and CDR2 SNEGSKA (reference sequence).

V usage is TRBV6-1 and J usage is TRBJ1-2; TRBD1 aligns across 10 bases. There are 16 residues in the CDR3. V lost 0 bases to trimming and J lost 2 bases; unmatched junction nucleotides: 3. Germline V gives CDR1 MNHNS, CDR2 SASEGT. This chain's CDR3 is CASSEAGTGANYGYTF. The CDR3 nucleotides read TGTGCCAGCAGTGAAGCGGGGACAGGGGCCAACTATGGCTACACCTTC.

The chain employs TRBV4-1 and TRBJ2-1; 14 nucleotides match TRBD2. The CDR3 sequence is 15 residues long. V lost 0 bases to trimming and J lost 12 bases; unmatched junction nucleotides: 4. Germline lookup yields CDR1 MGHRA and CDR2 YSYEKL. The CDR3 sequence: CASSQEGLAGVWQFF. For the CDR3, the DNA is TGCGCCAGCAGCCAAGAGGGACTAGCGGGAGTTTGGCAGTTCTTC.

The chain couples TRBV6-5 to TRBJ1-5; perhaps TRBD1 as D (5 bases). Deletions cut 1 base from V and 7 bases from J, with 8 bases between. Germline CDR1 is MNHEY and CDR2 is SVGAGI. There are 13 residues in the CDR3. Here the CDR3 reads CASSYYGGQPQHF. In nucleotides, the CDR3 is TGTGCCAGCAGTTACTACGGGGGACAGCCCCAGCATTTT.

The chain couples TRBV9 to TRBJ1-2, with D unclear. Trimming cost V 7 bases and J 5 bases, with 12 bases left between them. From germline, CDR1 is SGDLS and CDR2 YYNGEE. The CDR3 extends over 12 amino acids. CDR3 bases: TGTGCCAGCGCGAAACAGAATTATGGCTACACCTTC. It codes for CASAKQNYGYTF.

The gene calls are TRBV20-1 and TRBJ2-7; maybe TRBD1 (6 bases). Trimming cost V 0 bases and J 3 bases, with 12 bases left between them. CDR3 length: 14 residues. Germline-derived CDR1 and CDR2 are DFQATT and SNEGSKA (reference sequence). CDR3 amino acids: CSARDRRTVYEQYF. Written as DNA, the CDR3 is TGCAGTGCTAGAGATCGTCGGACAGTCTACGAGCAGTACTTC.

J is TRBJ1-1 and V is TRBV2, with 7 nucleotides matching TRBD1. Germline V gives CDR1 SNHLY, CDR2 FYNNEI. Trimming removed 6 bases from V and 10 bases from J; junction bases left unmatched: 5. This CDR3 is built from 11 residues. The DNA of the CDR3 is TGTGCCAGCAGGAGACAGGGTGCAGCTTTCTTT. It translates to CASRRQGAAFF.

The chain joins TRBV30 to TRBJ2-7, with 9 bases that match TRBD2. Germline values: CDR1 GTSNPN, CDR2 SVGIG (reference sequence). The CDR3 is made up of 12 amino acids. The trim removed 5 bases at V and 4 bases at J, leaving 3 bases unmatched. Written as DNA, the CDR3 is TGTGCCTGGGATACTAGCGGGTACGAGCAGTACTTC. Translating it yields CAWDTSGYEQYF.

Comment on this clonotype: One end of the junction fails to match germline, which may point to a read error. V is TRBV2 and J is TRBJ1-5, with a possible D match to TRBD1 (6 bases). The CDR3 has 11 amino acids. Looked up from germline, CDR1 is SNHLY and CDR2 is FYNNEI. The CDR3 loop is CASSGAGASIF. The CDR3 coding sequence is TGTGCCAGCAGTGGGGCGGGGGCCAGTATTTTT.

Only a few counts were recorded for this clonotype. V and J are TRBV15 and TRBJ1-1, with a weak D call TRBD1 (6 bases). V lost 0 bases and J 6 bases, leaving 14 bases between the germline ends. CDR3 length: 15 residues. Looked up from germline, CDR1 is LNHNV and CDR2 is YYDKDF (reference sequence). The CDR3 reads CATSRDSGASAEAFF. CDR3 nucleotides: TGTGCCACCAGCAGAGATTCGGGGGCGAGCGCTGAAGCTTTCTTT. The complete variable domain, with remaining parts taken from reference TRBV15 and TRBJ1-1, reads DAMVIQNPRYQVTQFGKPVTLSCSQTLNHNVMYWYQQKSSQAPKLLFHYYDKDFNNEADTPDNFQSRRPNTSFCFLDIRSPGLGDTAMYLCATSRDSGASAEAFFGQGTRLTVV.

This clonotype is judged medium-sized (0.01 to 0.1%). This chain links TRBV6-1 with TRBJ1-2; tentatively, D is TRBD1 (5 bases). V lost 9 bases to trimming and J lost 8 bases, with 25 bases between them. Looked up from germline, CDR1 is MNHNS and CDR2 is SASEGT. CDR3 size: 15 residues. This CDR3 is CASLYLQANRRGYTF. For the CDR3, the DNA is TGTGCCAGTTTGTATCTCCAGGCTAACAGGAGAGGCTACACCTTC.

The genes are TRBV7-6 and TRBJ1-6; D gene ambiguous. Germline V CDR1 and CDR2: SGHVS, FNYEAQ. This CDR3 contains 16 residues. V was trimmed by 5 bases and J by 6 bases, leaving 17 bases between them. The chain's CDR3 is CASSPKGGHVNSPLHF. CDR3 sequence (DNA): TGTGCCAGCAGCCCAAAGGGCGGGCATGTTAATTCACCCCTCCACTTT. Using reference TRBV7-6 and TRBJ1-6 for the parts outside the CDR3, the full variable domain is GAGVSQSPRYKVTKRGQDVALRCDPISGHVSLYWYRQALGQGPEFLTYFNYEAQQDKSGLPNDRFSAERPEGSISTLTIQRTEQRDSAMYRCASSPKGGHVNSPLHFGNGTRLTVT.